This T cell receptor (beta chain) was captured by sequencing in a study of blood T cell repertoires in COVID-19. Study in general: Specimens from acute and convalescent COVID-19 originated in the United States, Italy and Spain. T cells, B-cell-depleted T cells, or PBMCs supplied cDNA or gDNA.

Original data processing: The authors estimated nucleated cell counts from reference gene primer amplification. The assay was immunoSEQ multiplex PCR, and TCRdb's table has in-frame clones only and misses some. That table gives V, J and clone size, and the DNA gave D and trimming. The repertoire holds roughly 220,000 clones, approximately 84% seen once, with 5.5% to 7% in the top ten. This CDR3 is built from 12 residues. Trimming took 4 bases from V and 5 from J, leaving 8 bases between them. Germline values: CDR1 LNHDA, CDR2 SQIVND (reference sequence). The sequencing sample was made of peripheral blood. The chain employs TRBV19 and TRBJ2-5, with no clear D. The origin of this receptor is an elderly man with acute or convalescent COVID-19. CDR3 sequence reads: CASSRQKETQYF. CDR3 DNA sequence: TGTGCCAGTAGTAGACAAAAGGAGACCCAGTACTTC. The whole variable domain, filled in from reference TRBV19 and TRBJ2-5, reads DGGITQSPKYLFRKEGQNVTLSCEQNLNHDAMYWYRQDPGQGLRLIYYSQIVNDFQKGDIAEGYSVSREKKESFPLTVTSAQKNPTAFYLCASSRQKETQYFGPGTRLLVL.